This T cell receptor (beta chain) was documented in a study of cytomegalovirus exposure and HLA in healthy donors (dated by TCRdb to about 2017). Background for the entire study: According to an earlier analysis of 450 to 650 of the donors, about 180 million T cells yielded 95 million to 140 million unique TCR beta sequences and approximately 280 Gb of sequence data. To study patterns of TCR occurrence, a later analysis re-analyzed previously published TCR beta repertoires from more than 550 donors and added high-resolution HLA genotyping. High-throughput TCR immunosequencing, statistical association of individual TCRs with disease status, and machine learning were combined to predict cytomegalovirus infection status. The number of donors typed differed by locus, with roughly 629-640 for A, B, C, DRB1 and DQB1, around 520 for DQA1, 600 to 610 for DPA1, and around 430 for DPB1. About 320 gigabases of sequencing data and some 85 million unique TCR sequences were included in an early release covering roughly 600 HLA-typed donors. A later genetic analysis used genome-wide SNP genotypes for about three fifths of the 666 donors, treating that subset as a discovery cohort. The study profiled the T cell repertoires of about 640 subjects by immunosequencing and related them to cytomegalovirus serostatus. The aim of the study was to test whether cataloging public T cell receptors could identify signatures of past pathogen exposure. HLA typing included class I and class II loci at four-digit resolution. Rather than using new phenotypic data, the later analysis identified candidate immune exposures from TCR beta sequences and from how often those sequences occurred across donors. Every repertoire in the discovery cohort had been generated on one and the same sequencing platform. An earlier analysis of about 600 of the donors used high-throughput TCR beta sequencing to judge whether each TCR beta V gene segment behaved as functional or pseudogenic. Across some 400 genotyped donors of the cohort, an average of roughly 250,000 unique TCR beta nucleotide sequences per donor were sequenced, and roughly a sixth of those sequences were non-productive. Besides the first cohort of around 670 subjects, a separate validation cohort made up of over 95 different subjects was used. Of the 398 genotyped donors, 65% to 90% were placed in the genetic ancestry cluster associated with self-reported Caucasian donors. Donor age, sex, ethnicity and CMV serostatus were compiled alongside the repertoire data. Five DR-DQ haplotypes were treated as single units for association and clustering because of strong linkage in the cohort. What the study reported, not specific to this receptor: A few of the identified cytomegalovirus-associated TCR beta chains were confirmed in vitro to be specific for cytomegalovirus antigens. Strong co-occurrence of HLA alleles, especially DR and DQ, made assigning TCR associations to individual alleles difficult. In a later analysis, TCR association rates were found to vary across HLA loci, with the most associated TCRs seen for DRB1 alleles and the fewest for HLA-C alleles. A later genetic analysis reported fewer N-insertions in productive TCRs among donors in an Asian-associated ancestry cluster than the approximately 700-donor mean. The study listed approximately 160 TCR beta chains as associated with cytomegalovirus. Because HLA typing was unavailable for some donors at each locus, only the typed subset was used in association tests. A later analysis reported that several top co-occurrence clusters appeared linked to parvovirus B19, influenza, CMV and Epstein-Barr virus. The presence/absence analyses assumed that sequencing depth was roughly uniform across donors, and that assumption may not be true. A further reported finding was that TCR beta sequences accurately predicted the HLA-A and HLA-B alleles for most subjects in the first cohort. The classifier was reported to diagnose cytomegalovirus status with high specificity and sensitivity in both the original cohort and the validation cohort. Linkage disequilibrium might explain the correlated functional status among segregating V segments, but an unknown experimental factor could not be ruled out. A later analysis found that HLA-associated TCR beta chains were more clonally expanded and had lower generation probabilities than equally common non-associated chains. While some public TCRs were present in many individuals, most TCR sequences turned up only very rarely across donors. The only immune exposure information available for the cohort was CMV serostatus. A cluster of highly shared sequence variants was judged likely to be a technical artifact of the sequencing pipeline. According to the authors, the approach could potentially be generalized to other disease states and immunological phenotypes. The cohort was sequenced for TCR beta chains only, and without alpha or paired-chain data the features that could be detected were limited. V-gene and J-gene trimming of TCR beta chains was associated with a missense DCLRE1C variant in a later genetic analysis, and the association was replicated in an independent cohort. A later analysis found that most CMV-associated TCR beta chains appeared HLA-restricted, with HLA associations seemingly driven largely by CMV exposure. In an earlier analysis of some 500 of the donors, most TCR beta V segments were observed in productive rearrangements about 87% or about 30% of the time, broadly matching IMGT annotations. In a later analysis, 15,000 to 20,000 TCR beta sequences were associated with specific HLA alleles at a false discovery rate of 0.05. Because counts were too low, 15 to 20 rarely observed V segments, including chromosome 9 orphons, were excluded from the earlier analysis of under 650 of the donors.

This clone showed up just a few times. Its antigen specificity is not known. No quality values exist for individual bases; no much larger clone is one base distant. The cohort comprised fewer than 700 healthy bone marrow donors. All cohort members were sampled while nominally healthy, although unrecorded immune exposures were likely present. The donor tested CMV seropositive and was one of the 289 seropositive cohort members. A peripheral blood sample was provided by each donor, and peripheral blood mononuclear cells were used for TCR beta sequencing. The Qiagen DNeasy Blood Extraction Kit was used to extract genomic DNA from the blood cell samples. Receptor libraries were prepared by the immunoSEQ multiplex PCR assay. For the multiplex PCR, a mixture combining 60 forward primers for TCR Vbeta segments and 13 reverse primers for TCR Jbeta segments was used. The CDR3 region of rearranged TCR beta genes was amplified from genomic DNA with a multiplex PCR assay. The amplified TCR beta libraries were sequenced on the Illumina HiSeq System as 87-base-pair reads. Concerning the study's data processing: A later analysis tallied 75 million to 95 million unique TCR beta chains across the 700 or so repertoires, and around 12 million of those chains were shared by two or more donors. To remove PCR and sequencing errors, raw reads were error-corrected and collapsed into unique sequences using a nearest-neighbor algorithm that merged closely related sequences. V, D and J gene segments were assigned by aligning CDR3 sequences to IMGT reference sequences. For a sequence to be retained, a match of at least six nucleotides was required to both a V gene segment and a J gene segment. Rearrangements were classified as productive when the CDR3 lacked stop codons and remained in frame with V and J, and all other rearrangements were classified as non-productive. Following IMGT convention, CDR3 was defined as the stretch from the second conserved V-encoded cysteine to the conserved J-encoded phenylalanine. In an earlier analysis of more than 550 of the donors, sequences lacking an unambiguous match to a single V gene segment were excluded. In an earlier analysis of more than 500 of the donors, a V segment was called functional when productive rearrangements were above 56.7%, and segregating when the standard deviation between donors exceeded 5%. To diagnose cytomegalovirus status from the catalog of TCR beta chain sequences, a statistical classification framework was built. A later analysis assigned V and J genes by comparing TCR nucleotide sequences with IMGT/GENE-DB human TR gene sequences. Using the TCRdist pipeline, a later analysis assigned CDR3 sequences along with most-parsimonious VDJ recombination scenarios. In a later analysis, each TCR beta chain was defined by its CDR3 amino acid sequence together with its V-gene family, and reads lacking a unique V-gene family were excluded. To address suspected cross-contamination and a sequencing artifact, a later analysis removed approximately 600 highly shared, low-generation-probability nucleotide sequences. For each public chain, a later analysis derived a clonal expansion index from normalized ranks of inferred template counts within each repertoire. In a later analysis, generation probabilities were computed using a VDJ recombination model fitted to out-of-frame rearrangements, and the results were checked against IGoR. In a later analysis, hypergeometric tests were used to score TCR-TCR, TCR-HLA and TCR-CMV co-occurrence, with a repertoire-size bias correction applied to TCR pairs. To estimate false discovery rates, a later analysis permuted the HLA or CMV assignments 20 times. A later analysis grouped co-occurring TCRs with DBSCAN, adding TCRdist sequence similarity when clustering within HLA-allele-positive subsets. For co-occurrence clustering, repertoires with fewer than 30,000 or more than 120,000 public chains were excluded, along with five repertoires with anomalous nucleotide sharing. TCRdb provides this immuneACCESS table in a form limited to in-frame rearrangements. Some clones are lacking; in checked studies, under half of them reflect an unresolved V gene, and why the rest are absent is not known. The DNA gave D and trimming, while V, J and clone size come from that table. In all, the sample holds 100,000 to 150,000 clones, and over 9.5% of those were seen once. The ten largest account for roughly 4.6% of the sample.

The sequence came from a woman aged 18-29 years in good health and CMV-seropositive. The specimen sequenced was PBMCs.

CDR3 protein: CASSFVGEDEKLFF. DNA sequence: TGTGCCAGCAGCTTTGTTGGGGAGGATGAAAAACTGTTTTTT. The chain uses TRBV13 and TRBJ1-4; the D gene is unclear. V lost 3 bases and J lost 6 bases; the stretch between them is 11 bases long. The CDR3 runs 14 residues from the cysteine to the phenylalanine. Only the CDR3 portion is preserved as DNA: 42 bases, with reading frame beginning at the first base. Taken from the germline V gene (reference sequence), the CDR1 and CDR2 loops are PRHDT and FYEKMQ.